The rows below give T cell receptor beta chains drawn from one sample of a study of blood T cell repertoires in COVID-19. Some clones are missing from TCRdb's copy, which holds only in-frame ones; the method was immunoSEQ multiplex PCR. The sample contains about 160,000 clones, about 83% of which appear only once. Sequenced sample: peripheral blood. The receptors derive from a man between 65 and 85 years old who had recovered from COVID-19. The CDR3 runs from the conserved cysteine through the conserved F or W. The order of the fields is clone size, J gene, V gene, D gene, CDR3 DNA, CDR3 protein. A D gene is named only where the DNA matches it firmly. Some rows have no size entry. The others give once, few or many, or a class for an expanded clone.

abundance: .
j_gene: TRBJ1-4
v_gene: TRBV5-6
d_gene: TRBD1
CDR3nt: TGTGCCAGCAGCTTCTGGACAGGGCTAAATGAAAAACTGTTTTTT
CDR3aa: CASSFWTGLNEKLFF

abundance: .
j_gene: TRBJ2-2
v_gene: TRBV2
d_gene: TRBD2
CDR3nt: TGTGCCAGCACCCGGGAGGCCAACACCGGGGAGCTGTTTTTT
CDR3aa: CASTREANTGELFF

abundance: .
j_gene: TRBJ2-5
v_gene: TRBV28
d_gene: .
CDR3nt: TGTGCCAGCAGTTTAGGAGGGGTGGGGGAGACCCAGTACTTC
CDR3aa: CASSLGGVGETQYF

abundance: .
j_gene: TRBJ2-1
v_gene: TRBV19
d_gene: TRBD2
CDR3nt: TGTGCCAGTAACCCTAGCGGGAGAGTCGATGAGCAGTTCTTC
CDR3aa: CASNPSGRVDEQFF

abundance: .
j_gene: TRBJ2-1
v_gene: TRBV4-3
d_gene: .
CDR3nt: TGCGCCAGCAGCCAAGGGGAGGGGGAAGCGGGCCTCACCTACAATGAGCAGTTCTTC
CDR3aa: CASSQGEGEAGLTYNEQFF

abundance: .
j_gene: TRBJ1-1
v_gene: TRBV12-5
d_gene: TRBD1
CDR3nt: TGTGCTAGTGCCTCGGGGACAGGGAATTTGGCGGGCACTGAAGCTTTCTTT
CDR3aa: CASASGTGNLAGTEAFF

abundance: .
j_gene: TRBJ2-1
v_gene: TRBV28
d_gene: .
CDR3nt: TGTGCCAGCAGTTCCCCCACAAGGGGCAATGAGCAGTTCTTC
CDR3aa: CASSSPTRGNEQFF

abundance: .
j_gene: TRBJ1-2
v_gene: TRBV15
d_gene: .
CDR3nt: TGTGCCACCAGCAGAGATCCGTCGGGGGGCAGCGGCTACACCTTC
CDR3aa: CATSRDPSGGSGYTF

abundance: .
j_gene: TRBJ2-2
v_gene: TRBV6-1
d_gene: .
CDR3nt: TGTGCCAGCAGTGAGTGGACTATCGGGACCGGGGAGCTGTTTTTT
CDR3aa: CASSEWTIGTGELFF

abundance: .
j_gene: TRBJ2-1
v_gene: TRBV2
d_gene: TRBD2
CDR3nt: TGTGCCAGCAGTCGGACTAGCGGGAGTTACAATGAGCAGTTCTTC
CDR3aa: CASSRTSGSYNEQFF

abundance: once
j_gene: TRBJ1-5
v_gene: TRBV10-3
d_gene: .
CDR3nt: TGTGCCATCAGTGAGGGGAGGAATAGCAATCAGCCCCAGCATTTT
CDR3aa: CAISEGRNSNQPQHF

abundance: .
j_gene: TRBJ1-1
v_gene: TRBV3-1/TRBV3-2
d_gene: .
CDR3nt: TGTGCCAGCAGCCACTACGGCAGGGGCGTTGAAGCTTTCTTT
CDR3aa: CASSHYGRGVEAFF

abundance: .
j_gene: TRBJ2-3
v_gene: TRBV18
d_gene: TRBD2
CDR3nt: TGTGCCAGCTCACCGAGGACTAGCGGCAGCACAGATACGCAGTATTTT
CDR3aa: CASSPRTSGSTDTQYF

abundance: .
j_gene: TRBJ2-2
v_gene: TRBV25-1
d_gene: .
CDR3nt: TGTGCCAGCAGTGAGGTTACTTCGAACACCGGGGAGCTGTTTTTT
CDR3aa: CASSEVTSNTGELFF

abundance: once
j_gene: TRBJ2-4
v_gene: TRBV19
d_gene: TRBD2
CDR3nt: TGTGCCAGTAGTATCCTATGGACTAGCGGGGGAAACATTCAGTACTTC
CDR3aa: CASSILWTSGGNIQYF

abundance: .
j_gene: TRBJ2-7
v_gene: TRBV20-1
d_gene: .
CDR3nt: TGCAGTGCTAGTTACCCTCCGGGATACTACGAGCAGTACTTC
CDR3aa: CSASYPPGYYEQYF

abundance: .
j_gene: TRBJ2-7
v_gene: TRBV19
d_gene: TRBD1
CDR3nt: TGTGCCAGTAGTATAAGACAGGGCCCTGACTACGAGCAGTACTTC
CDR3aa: CASSIRQGPDYEQYF

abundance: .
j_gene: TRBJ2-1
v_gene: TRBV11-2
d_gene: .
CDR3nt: TGTGCCAGCAGCGCGGGACTCCTCTCCTACAATGAGCAGTTCTTC
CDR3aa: CASSAGLLSYNEQFF

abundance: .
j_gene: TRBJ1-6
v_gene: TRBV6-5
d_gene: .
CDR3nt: TGTGCCAGCAGTTACGGCAGAAATTCACCCCTCCACTTT
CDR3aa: CASSYGRNSPLHF

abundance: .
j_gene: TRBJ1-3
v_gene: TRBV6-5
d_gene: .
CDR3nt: TGTGCCAGCAGACCCCCCGGGGGTTCTGGAAACACCATATATTTT
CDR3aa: CASRPPGGSGNTIYF

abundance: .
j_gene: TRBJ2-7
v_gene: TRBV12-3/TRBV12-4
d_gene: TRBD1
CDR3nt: TGTGCCAGCAGATCAGGGGGCTACGAGCAGTACTTC
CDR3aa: CASRSGGYEQYF

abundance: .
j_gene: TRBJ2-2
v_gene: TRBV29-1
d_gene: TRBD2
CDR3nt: TGCAGCGTTGCAGCGGGGCGGGCCGGGGAGCTGTTTTTT
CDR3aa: CSVAAGRAGELFF

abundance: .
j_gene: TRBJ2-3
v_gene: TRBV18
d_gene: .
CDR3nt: TGTGCCAGCTCAGGACAGACCATCACAGATACGCAGTATTTT
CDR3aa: CASSGQTITDTQYF

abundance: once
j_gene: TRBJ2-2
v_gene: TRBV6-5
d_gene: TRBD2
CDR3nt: TGTGCCAGCAGTTACTTTCTAGCGGGTGCGACCGGGGAGCTGTTTTTT
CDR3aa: CASSYFLAGATGELFF

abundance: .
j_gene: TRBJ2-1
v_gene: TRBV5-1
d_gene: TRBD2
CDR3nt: TGCGCCAGCAGCTTGACGATAGAGCGGGAGCTCTACAATGAGCAGTTCTTC
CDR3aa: CASSLTIERELYNEQFF

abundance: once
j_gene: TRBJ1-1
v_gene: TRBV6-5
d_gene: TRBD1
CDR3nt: TGTGCCAGTAGATACAGGGGAAGCACTGAAGCTTTCTTT
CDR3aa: CASRYRGSTEAFF

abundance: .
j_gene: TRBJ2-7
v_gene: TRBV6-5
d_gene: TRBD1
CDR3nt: TGTGCCAGCAGGCGTCAGGGGGAGTACGAGCAGTACTTC
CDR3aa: CASRRQGEYEQYF

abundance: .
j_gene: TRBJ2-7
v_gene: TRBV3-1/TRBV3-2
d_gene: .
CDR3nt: TGTGCCAGCAGCCAAGATCCTCGCGCGGCTGAGCAGTACTTC
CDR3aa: CASSQDPRAAEQYF